Listed here are 21 T cell receptor beta chains from one sample, sequenced in a study of blood T cell repertoires in COVID-19. The table came from immunoSEQ multiplex PCR; TCRdb's copy has only in-frame clones and leaves some out. The top ten clones hold under 15% of a sample with roughly 100,000 clones, nearly 85% of them seen once. Sample: peripheral blood. The source of these receptors is a human donor in a cohort sampled during active or convalescent COVID-19.

This clone turned up a few times. The J gene is TRBJ1-5, the V gene TRBV6-2 or TRBV6-3; D ambiguous. V gave up 5 bases and J gave up 2 bases, with 10 bases separating them. This CDR3 comprises 14 residues. The germline CDR1 and CDR2 sequences are MNHEY and SVGEGT. The CDR3 DNA reads as TGTGCCAGCAGTCATAGCTTCGGCAATCAGCCCCAGCATTTT. Protein product: CASSHSFGNQPQHF.

The chain links TRBV29-1 to TRBJ1-1; D is perhaps TRBD1 (5 bases). The V gene lost 4 bases and the J gene lost 0 bases, with 15 bases spanning the gap. Germline assignment: CDR1 SQVTM and CDR2 ANQGSEA. The CDR3 runs to 15 residues. The CDR3 DNA is TGCAGCGTTGGGGATACAGGAGCAGTGAACACTGAAGCTTTCTTT. Encoded protein: CSVGDTGAVNTEAFF.

The genes are TRBV3-1 (or the pseudogene TRBV3-2) and TRBJ2-5; TRBD2 matches 10 bases. V dropped 1 base and J dropped 2; count of bases not matched to a gene: 1. This CDR3 contains 15 residues. Germline CDR1 reads LGHDT; CDR2 reads YNNKEL (reference sequence). CDR3 in amino acids: CASSQGAGGQETQYF. For the CDR3, the DNA is TGTGCCAGCAGCCAAGGAGCGGGGGGGCAAGAGACCCAGTACTTC.

This chain uses TRBV7-9 with TRBJ2-3, with D possibly matching TRBD2 (7 bases). The CDR3 has 15 residues. CDR1 and CDR2 (germline): SEHNR, FQNEAQ (reference sequence). V was shortened by 1 base and J by 4 bases, with 12 bases between the two germline ends. CDR3 region: CASSLVGGAPDTQYF. CDR3 nucleotide sequence: TGTGCCAGCAGCTTAGTGGGGGGGGCCCCAGATACGCAGTATTTT.

This clone has a single count. The chain uses TRBV30 and TRBJ2-3; 8 bases agree with TRBD2. V lost 5 bases and J lost 6; bases outside the gene matches: 7. Germline V gene data show CDR1 as GTSNPN and CDR2 as SVGIG (reference sequence). This CDR3 contains 13 residues. The CDR3 sequence: CAWSPGGQDTQYF. As DNA, the CDR3 is TGTGCCTGGTCCCCGGGGGGGCAGGATACGCAGTATTTT.

The chain joins TRBV27 to TRBJ2-3, with 14 bases matching TRBD2. V gave up 6 bases and J gave up 6 bases; unmatched junction bases: 11. The CDR3 has 17 residues. Per the germline V gene, CDR1 is MNHEY and CDR2 is SMNVEV (reference sequence). In DNA, the CDR3 is TGTGCCAGCAGGTCATCCGGACTAGCGGGGGGTTGGGATACGCAGTATTTT. It yields the protein CASRSSGLAGGWDTQYF.

The chain is built from TRBV6-5 and TRBJ2-7, with D possibly TRBD1 on 6 matching bases. The CDR3 consists of 15 residues. Deletions cut 5 bases from V and 3 bases from J, with 17 bases between. Germline CDR1 MNHEY, CDR2 SVGAGI. The CDR3 coding sequence is TGTGCCAGCAGTCCGGGACACTCGAGGGTCTACGAGCAGTACTTC. The encoded protein is CASSPGHSRVYEQYF.

The chain employs TRBV13 and TRBJ1-3; possibly TRBD1 for D (5 bases). Trimming cost V 5 bases and J 1 base, with 15 bases left between them. This CDR3 has 16 residues. From germline, CDR1 is PRHDT and CDR2 FYEKMQ (reference sequence). CDR3 nucleotide sequence: TGTGCCAGCAGCCCGCGGGGGGGGTTTTCTGGAAACACCATATATTTT. It encodes CASSPRGGFSGNTIYF.

The rearrangement links TRBV19 to TRBJ1-3; TRBD1 might be the D (6 bases). V was shortened by 5 bases and J by 1 base, with 18 bases between the two germline ends. There are 17 residues in the CDR3. Germline V gives CDR1 LNHDA, CDR2 SQIVND (reference sequence). The CDR3, as DNA: TGTGCCAGTAGTCAATTCGCCCTAAGGGGGTCTGGAAACACCATATATTTT. This encodes CASSQFALRGSGNTIYF.

J is TRBJ2-5 and V is TRBV7-2; D call uncertain. V was clipped by 0 bases and J by 4 bases, with 6 bases between them. The CDR3 is 13 amino acids. CDR1 is SGHTA, CDR2 FQGNSA, per germline. The DNA of the CDR3 is TGTGCCAGCAGCTTAGCGGAGCGAGAGACCCAGTACTTC. It is translated as CASSLAERETQYF.

The chain employs TRBV12-5 and TRBJ1-1; 10 nucleotides match TRBD1. V gave up 6 bases and J gave up 0 bases; unmatched junction bases: 7. CDR1 is LGHNT, CDR2 FRNRAP, per germline. The CDR3 extends over 16 amino acids. CDR3 region: CASGPGQGILNTEAFF. The CDR3 nucleotides are TGTGCTAGTGGCCCGGGACAGGGGATTTTGAACACTGAAGCTTTCTTT.

The V call is TRBV12-5, the J call TRBJ2-2; the D gene is possibly TRBD2 (6 bases). V lost 10 bases, J lost 7 bases, and 19 bases lay in between. The CDR3 runs to 14 residues. In germline, CDR1 is LGHNT, CDR2 FRNRAP. The CDR3 sequence: CATGPEGVFGELFF. CDR3 bases: TGTGCTACGGGCCCGGAGGGTGTGTTCGGGGAGCTGTTTTTT.

This chain uses TRBV12-5 with TRBJ1-1; D possibly corresponds to TRBD1 (5 bases). V was pared by 7 bases and J by 4 bases, with 22 bases between. Germline V gene sequence: CDR1 LGHNT, CDR2 FRNRAP. The CDR3 is made up of 16 amino acids. CDR3 bases: TGTGCTAGTGCCGTACCCATGACAGATAGGCGCACTGAAGCTTTCTTT. It encodes CASAVPMTDRRTEAFF.

In this sample, this clone turned up a few times. The CDR3 coding sequence is TGTGCCAGCAGCTTAGCGGCAGTCGCGAACACCGGGGAGCTGTTTTTT. Amino acids: CASSLAAVANTGELFF. The chain employs TRBV7-9 and TRBJ2-2; D call uncertain. Trimming left V 0 bases short and J 0 bases short, with 8 bases between. The CDR3 is 16 amino acids. Germline lookup yields CDR1 SEHNR and CDR2 FQNEAQ (reference sequence).

The CDR3 sequence is CASSFGEGEYEQYF. CDR3 nucleotides: TGTGCCAGCAGCTTTGGGGAGGGGGAATACGAGCAGTACTTC. The chain has TRBV5-6 and TRBJ2-7; D perhaps matches TRBD2 (7 bases). With 2 bases removed from V and 4 bases from J, the gap between germline ends came to 13 bases. The CDR3 length is 14 residues. Germline CDR1 reads SGHDT; CDR2 reads YYEEEE.

The chain recombines TRBV7-2 with TRBJ2-1; 9 nucleotides agree with TRBD2. The ends lost 1 base at V and 6 bases at J; junction bases unmatched: 10. The CDR3 runs to 17 residues. Germline CDR1 and CDR2: SGHTA and FQGNSA. The chain's CDR3 is CASSLVSSTGLANEQFF. The CDR3 DNA follows: TGTGCCAGCAGCTTAGTATCGTCTACGGGACTAGCCAATGAGCAGTTCTTC.

The chain uses TRBV7-3 and TRBJ2-3; 8 nucleotides line up with TRBD2. Germline V gene sequence: CDR1 SGHTA, CDR2 FQGTGA. This CDR3 has 17 residues. With 4 bases clipped from V and 4 bases from J, the junction kept 13 bases outside the gene matches. The CDR3 DNA reads as TGTGCCAGCAGCTCCTGGAATTACCGGGGGGGCTCAGATACGCAGTATTTT. This sequence encodes CASSSWNYRGGSDTQYF.

The gene calls are TRBV5-6 and TRBJ1-3, with a tentative D call TRBD1 (5 bases). The CDR3 contains 16 residues. Germline V CDR1 and CDR2: SGHDT, YYEEEE. Trimming shortened V by 4 bases and J by 8 bases, and 22 bases separated the two germline ends. In DNA, the CDR3 is TGTGCCAGCAGCCTGGGACTCGCCCTAACCTGGCACACCATATATTTT. Its protein is CASSLGLALTWHTIYF.

The chain employs TRBV30 and TRBJ2-2; D remains ambiguous. CDR1 is GTSNPN and CDR2 is SVGIG in the germline V gene (reference sequence). The V gene lost 1 base and the J gene lost 1 base, with 4 bases spanning the gap. The CDR3 is made up of 13 amino acids. For the CDR3, the DNA is TGTGCCTGGAGTGCAGGGAACACCGGGGAGCTGTTTTTT. This sequence encodes CAWSAGNTGELFF.

The chain employs TRBV10-3 and TRBJ1-1; D is unclear. V lost 10 bases and J 1 base, leaving 13 bases between the germline ends. The CDR3 is 13 residues long. The germline V gene encodes CDR1 ENHRY and CDR2 SYGVKD. The CDR3 region has the DNA TGTGCCACCACAGTCAATCCGAACACTGAAGCTTTCTTT. Translation gives CATTVNPNTEAFF.

V is TRBV7-2 and J is TRBJ2-4; 7 nucleotides agree with TRBD1. Germline-derived CDR1 and CDR2 are SGHTA and FQGNSA. V was clipped by 5 bases and J by 4 bases; unmatched bases: 5. The CDR3 loop spans 14 amino acids. CDR3 DNA: TGTGCCAGCAGCCAACAGGGACAGAAAAACATTCAGTACTTC. This encodes CASSQQGQKNIQYF.